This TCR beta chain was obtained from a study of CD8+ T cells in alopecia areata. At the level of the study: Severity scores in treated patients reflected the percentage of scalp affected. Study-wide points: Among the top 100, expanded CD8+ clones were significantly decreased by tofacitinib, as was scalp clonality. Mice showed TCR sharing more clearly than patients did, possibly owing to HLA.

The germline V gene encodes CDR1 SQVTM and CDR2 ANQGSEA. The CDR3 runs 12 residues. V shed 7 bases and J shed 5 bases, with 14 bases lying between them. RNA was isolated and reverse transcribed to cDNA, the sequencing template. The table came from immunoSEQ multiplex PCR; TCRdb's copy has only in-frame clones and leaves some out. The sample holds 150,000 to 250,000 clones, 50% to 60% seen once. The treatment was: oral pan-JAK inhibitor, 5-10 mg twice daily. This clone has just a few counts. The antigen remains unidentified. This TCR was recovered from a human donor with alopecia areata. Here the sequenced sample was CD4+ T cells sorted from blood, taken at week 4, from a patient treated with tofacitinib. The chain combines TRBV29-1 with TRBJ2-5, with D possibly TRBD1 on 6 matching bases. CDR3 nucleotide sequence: TGCAGCGCCTCACAGGGCAGGGAGACCCAGTACTTC. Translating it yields CSASQGRETQYF.